This T cell receptor (beta chain) was captured by sequencing in a study of cytomegalovirus exposure and HLA in healthy donors. CDR1 MGHDK and CDR2 SYGVNS come from the germline V gene. This CDR3 is built from 15 residues. Between the trimmed V and J ends, which lost 4 bases and 0 bases, there was a span of 10 bases. On this clone: What it recognizes is unknown.

General study points: The study assumed roughly uniform donor sequencing depth for presence/absence analyses. Some V segments, including TRBV6-2 and TRBV6-3, were excluded as indistinguishable.

Researchers ran the PCR with 60 Vbeta and 13 Jbeta primers. TCRdb's table, derived via immunoSEQ multiplex PCR, lists solely in-frame clones and lacks some. Seen here are about 130,000 clones, 85% to 90% observed once, and the top ten hold 4% to 6.5%. Material: PBMCs. The receptor was derived from a woman younger than 45 in good health and CMV-seronegative. This rearrangement joins TRBV25-1 to TRBJ1-3, with D unclear. The CDR3 protein is CASSATDNSGNTIYF. CDR3 bases: TGTGCCAGCAGTGCAACCGACAACTCTGGAAACACCATATATTTT.